The clone carrying this T cell receptor beta chain has more than one count but fewer than ten. Its cognate antigen is unknown. The CDR3 length is 15 residues. TCRdb ran MiXCR on the RT-PCR reads and lists one entry per CDR3 protein. The data show about 570,000 distinct CDR3 sequences, approximately 10% seen once. This record comes from a study of response to subunit inactivated influenza vaccine. Study-level results: Each seasonal flu vaccination may recruit only limited new T cells, authors suggested.

The chain joins TRBV21-1 to TRBJ2-5; the table calls TRBD1, which could not be checked here. TRBV21-1 is recorded as a pseudogene. This specimen consisted of PBMCs from blood, obtained on the day of vaccination. This TCR was recovered from a middle-aged man who received an inactivated influenza vaccine. CDR3: CASSKRLDSQETQYF. The CDR3 DNA sequence: TGTGCCAGCAGCAAAAGGCTGGACAGCCAAGAGACCCAGTACTTC.